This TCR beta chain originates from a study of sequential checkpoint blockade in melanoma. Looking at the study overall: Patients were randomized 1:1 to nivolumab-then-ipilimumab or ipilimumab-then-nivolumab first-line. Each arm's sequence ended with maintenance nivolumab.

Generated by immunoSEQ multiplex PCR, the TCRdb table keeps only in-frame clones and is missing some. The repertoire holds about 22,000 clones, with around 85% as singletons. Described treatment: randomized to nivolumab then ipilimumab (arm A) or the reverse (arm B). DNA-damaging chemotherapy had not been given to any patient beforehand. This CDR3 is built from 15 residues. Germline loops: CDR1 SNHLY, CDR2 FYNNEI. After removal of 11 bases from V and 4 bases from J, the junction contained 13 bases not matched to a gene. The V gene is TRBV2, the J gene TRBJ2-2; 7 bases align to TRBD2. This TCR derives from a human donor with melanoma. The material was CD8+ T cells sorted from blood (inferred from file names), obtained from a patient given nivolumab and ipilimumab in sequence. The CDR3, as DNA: TGTGCCGTCACGGGTGCGGGGGAAGGCACCGGGGAGCTGTTTTTT. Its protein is CAVTGAGEGTGELFF.